The rows below give T cell receptor beta chains drawn from one sample of a study of CD8 T cells in ankylosing spondylitis. Each CDR3 protein is one row after TCRdb ran MiXCR on the 5' RACE reads. The sample lists around 39,000 distinct CDR3 sequences; more than 15% were seen once. The sample consisted of blood. These receptors were collected from a male donor with ankylosing spondylitis or in good health (not recorded which). CDR3s include the opening cysteine and the closing phenylalanine or tryptophan. A D gene is named only where the DNA matches it firmly. Some rows mark clone size as missing; the rest say once, few, many or name a class of expanded clone.

>-|TRBV2|TRBJ2-5|-
CASRGAGRQTQYF
TGTGCCAGCAGGGGAGCCGGGCGGCAGACCCAGTACTTC
>TRBD1|TRBV7-2|TRBJ1-5|few
CASSLAGQGGPTQHF
TGTGCCAGCAGCTTAGCAGGCCAGGGGGGCCCGACCCAGCATTTT
>-|TRBV7-3|TRBJ2-3|few
CASSPKGPSTDTQYF
TGTGCCAGCAGCCCAAAGGGCCCTAGCACAGATACGCAGTATTTT
>-|TRBV7-3|TRBJ2-3|-
CASSLRITGTDTQYF
TGTGCCAGCAGCTTACGGATCACAGGCACAGATACGCAGTATTTT
>-|TRBV28|TRBJ2-1|few
CASIGFGNEQFF
TGTGCCAGCATAGGGTTCGGTAATGAGCAGTTCTTC
>-|TRBV6-2/TRBV6-3|TRBJ2-7|few
CASRMTFEEYF
TGTGCCAGCAGGATGACTTTTGAGGAGTACTTC
>TRBD2|TRBV10-3|TRBJ2-2|-
CAIRGGSFFGELFF
TGTGCCATCAGGGGCGGGAGTTTCTTCGGGGAGCTGTTTTTT
>-|TRBV24-1|TRBJ1-2|few
CATSDPPPAYGYTF
TGTGCCACCAGTGACCCGCCCCCGGCCTATGGCTACACCTTC
>-|TRBV7-8|TRBJ2-6|few
CASSPRASGANVLTF
TGTGCCAGCAGCCCCAGAGCCTCTGGGGCCAACGTCCTGACTTTC
>TRBD1|TRBV12-3/TRBV12-4|TRBJ2-3|few
CASSRRGQGFLDTQYF
TGTGCCAGCAGCCGCCGAGGACAGGGTTTTTTGGATACGCAGTATTTT
>-|TRBV2|TRBJ2-1|-
CASRPTGRNEQFF
TGTGCCAGCAGGCCTACAGGGAGGAATGAGCAGTTCTTC
>-|TRBV20-1|TRBJ2-3|-
CSARDGISSTDTQYF
TGCAGTGCTAGAGATGGGATCTCTAGCACAGATACGCAGTATTTT
>TRBD1|TRBV29-1|TRBJ1-1|few
CSVRTGGNTEAFF
TGCAGCGTTCGGACAGGGGGAAACACTGAAGCTTTCTTT
>-|TRBV7-2|TRBJ1-1|medium-sized
CASSLTGPTEAFF
TGTGCCAGCAGCTTAACCGGTCCCACTGAAGCTTTCTTT
>TRBD1|TRBV6-2/TRBV6-3|TRBJ2-5|-
CASNEGTGKETQYF
TGTGCCAGCAACGAAGGGACAGGAAAAGAGACCCAGTACTTC
>TRBD1|TRBV29-1|TRBJ2-1|-
CSVVTGVTYNEQFF
TGCAGCGTCGTCACAGGGGTAACGTACAATGAGCAGTTCTTC
>-|TRBV24-1|TRBJ2-1|few
CATSGTGTWQFF
TGTGCCACCAGTGGAACCGGGACTTGGCAGTTCTTC
>-|TRBV25-1|TRBJ2-1|-
CASSELVEQFF
TGTGCCAGCAGTGAATTAGTTGAGCAGTTCTTC
>TRBD1|TRBV20-1|TRBJ1-4|few
CSAKTDRGVEKLFF
TGCAGTGCCAAAACCGACAGGGGGGTTGAAAAACTGTTTTTT
>-|TRBV11-1|TRBJ2-3|-
CASSFAGTDLTDTQYF
TGTGCCAGCAGCTTCGCCGGGACGGATCTCACAGATACGCAGTATTTT
>-|TRBV5-1|TRBJ1-4|-
CASSLTADATNEKLFF
TGCGCCAGCAGCTTGACCGCGGATGCAACTAATGAAAAACTGTTTTTT
>-|TRBV7-2|TRBJ2-3|few
CASSKEGKSTDTQYF
TGTGCCAGCAGCAAAGAGGGAAAGTCGACAGATACGCAGTATTTT
>TRBD1|TRBV5-1|TRBJ1-1|few
CASSPTGRAEAFF
TGCGCCAGCAGCCCGACAGGGCGAGCTGAAGCTTTCTTT
>-|TRBV3-1|TRBJ1-5|few
CASSRDLVGAQHF
TGTGCCAGCAGTAGGGACCTGGTTGGGGCCCAGCATTTT
>-|TRBV3-1|TRBJ1-1|few
CASAVGVNTEAFF
TGTGCCAGCGCCGTCGGGGTGAACACTGAAGCTTTCTTT